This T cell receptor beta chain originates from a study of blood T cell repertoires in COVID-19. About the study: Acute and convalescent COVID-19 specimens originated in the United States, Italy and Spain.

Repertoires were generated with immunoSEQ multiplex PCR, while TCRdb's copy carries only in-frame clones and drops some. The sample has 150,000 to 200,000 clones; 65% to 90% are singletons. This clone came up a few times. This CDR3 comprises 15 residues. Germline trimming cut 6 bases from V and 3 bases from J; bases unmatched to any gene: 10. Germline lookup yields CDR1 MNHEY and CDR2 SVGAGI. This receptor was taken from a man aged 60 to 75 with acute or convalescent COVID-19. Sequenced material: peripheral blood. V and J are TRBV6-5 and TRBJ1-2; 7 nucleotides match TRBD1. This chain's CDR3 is CASSPGQLDYYGYTF. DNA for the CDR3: TGTGCCAGCAGCCCGGGACAGCTCGACTACTATGGCTACACCTTC.